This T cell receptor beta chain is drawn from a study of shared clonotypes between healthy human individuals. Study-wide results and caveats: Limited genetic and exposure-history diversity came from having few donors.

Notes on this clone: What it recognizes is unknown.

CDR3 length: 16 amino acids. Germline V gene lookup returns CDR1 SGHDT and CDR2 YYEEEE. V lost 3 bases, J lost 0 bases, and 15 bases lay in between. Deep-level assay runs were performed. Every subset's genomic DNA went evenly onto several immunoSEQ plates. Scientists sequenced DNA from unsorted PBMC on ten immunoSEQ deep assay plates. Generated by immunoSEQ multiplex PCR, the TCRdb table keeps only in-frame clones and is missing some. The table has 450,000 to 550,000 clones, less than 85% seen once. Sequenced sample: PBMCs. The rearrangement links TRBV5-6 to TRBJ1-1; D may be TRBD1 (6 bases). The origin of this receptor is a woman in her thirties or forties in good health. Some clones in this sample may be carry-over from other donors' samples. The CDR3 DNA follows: TGTGCCAGCAGCTACACCCGGGACAACATGAACACTGAAGCTTTCTTT. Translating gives CASSYTRDNMNTEAFF.